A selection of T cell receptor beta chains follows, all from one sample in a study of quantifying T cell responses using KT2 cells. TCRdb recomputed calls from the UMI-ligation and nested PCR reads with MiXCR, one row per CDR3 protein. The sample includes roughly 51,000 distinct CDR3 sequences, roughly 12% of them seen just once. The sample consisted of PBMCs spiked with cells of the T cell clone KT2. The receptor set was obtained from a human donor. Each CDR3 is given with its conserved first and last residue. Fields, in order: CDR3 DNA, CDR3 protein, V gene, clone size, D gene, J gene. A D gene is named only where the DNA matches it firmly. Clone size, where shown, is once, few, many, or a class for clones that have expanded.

TGTGCCAGCAGCTCACAGGGGATAACTGAAGCTTTCTTT,CASSSQGITEAFF,TRBV7-8,-,TRBD1,TRBJ1-1
TGTGCCAGCAGCTCAGTAGACAGGTCCAAAAACATTCAGTACTTC,CASSSVDRSKNIQYF,TRBV11-1,-,-,TRBJ2-4
TGTGCCAGCAGCGTAGCAGATACGCAGTATTTT,CASSVADTQYF,TRBV9,many,-,TRBJ2-3
TGTGCCAGCAGTTACAGCCCGGGTCAGTACGAGCAGTACTTC,CASSYSPGQYEQYF,TRBV6-5,many,-,TRBJ2-7
TGTGCCAGCAGCCTCCGCCGTAGGACAACTAATGAAAAACTGTTTTTT,CASSLRRRTTNEKLFF,TRBV3-1,-,-,TRBJ1-4
TGTGCCAGCTCACCGGCGACAGGGGGCCGCTCTGGGGCCAACGTCCTGACTTTC,CASSPATGGRSGANVLTF,TRBV18,many,TRBD1,TRBJ2-6
TGTGCCAGCAGCTTAGGGGGGGGCGCTGCACAGCAGTACTTC,CASSLGGGAAQQYF,TRBV7-6,-,-,TRBJ2-7
TGTGCCAGCAGCCGACATTGGGAGCAGAGGTCTTTCTTT,CASSRHWEQRSFF,TRBV6-5,-,-,TRBJ1-1
TGTGCCAGCAGCCCGTTCCCTGTGAATGAGCAGTTCTTC,CASSPFPVNEQFF,TRBV12-3/TRBV12-4,-,-,TRBJ2-1
TGTGCCAGTAGTGTCCGGGACTTAGTGGGGGATGAGCAGTTCTTC,CASSVRDLVGDEQFF,TRBV19,-,-,TRBJ2-1
TGTGCCAGCAGCTTTCGGCGGGGGGGCCTGGACACCGGGGAGCTGTTTTTT,CASSFRRGGLDTGELFF,TRBV5-4,-,TRBD2,TRBJ2-2
TGTGCCAGCAGTTTCGGTCTGGAATATGGCTACACCTTC,CASSFGLEYGYTF,TRBV12-3/TRBV12-4,-,-,TRBJ1-2
TGTGCCAGTAGGGGGACCCGGACAGGAGAGATCTACGAGCAGTACTTC,CASRGTRTGEIYEQYF,TRBV19,-,TRBD1,TRBJ2-7
TGTGCCAGCTGGGGGTCCCCCACTGAAGCTTTCTTT,CASWGSPTEAFF,TRBV28,-,-,TRBJ1-1
TGTGCCAGCAGCCCTGTGTCAGATACGCAGTATTTT,CASSPVSDTQYF,TRBV7-9,-,-,TRBJ2-3
TGTGCCAGCTCCCCCGGGACTAGCTTTTTCAATGAGCAGTTCTTC,CASSPGTSFFNEQFF,TRBV18,few,TRBD2,TRBJ2-1
TGTGCCAGCAGAACAATAGCGCGGCGGGGCACAGATACGCAGTATTTT,CASRTIARRGTDTQYF,TRBV6-6,many,-,TRBJ2-3
TGTGCCAGCAGGGGGAGGACAGATGCAGATACGCAGTATTTT,CASRGRTDADTQYF,TRBV2,-,-,TRBJ2-3
TGTGCCAGCAGTCCCGGAATTTGGCGTGGCTACACCTTC,CASSPGIWRGYTF,TRBV2,many,-,TRBJ1-2
TGCAGCGTTGATGGGACAGGGGGATCCGGGGCCAACGTCCTGACTTTC,CSVDGTGGSGANVLTF,TRBV29-1,few,TRBD1,TRBJ2-6
TGTGCCAGCAGTCAAGGACTAGCGGGATTAAACACCGGGGAGCTGTTTTTT,CASSQGLAGLNTGELFF,TRBV27,many,TRBD2,TRBJ2-2
TGTGCCACCAGCGACAGGCTTAACACCGGGGAGCTGTTTTTT,CATSDRLNTGELFF,TRBV15,many,-,TRBJ2-2
TGTGCCAGCAGTTTAACGGGAGACGAGCAGTACTTC,CASSLTGDEQYF,TRBV12-3/TRBV12-4,many,-,TRBJ2-7
TGTGCCACCAGTGGACAACCCTACGGACTAGCGGAGGTGGGGGAGACCCAGTACTTC,CATSGQPYGLAEVGETQYF,TRBV24-1,-,TRBD2,TRBJ2-5